A selection of T cell receptor beta chains follows, all from one sample in a study of glioma-infiltrating T cells after dendritic cell vaccination. Data came from immunoSEQ multiplex PCR; TCRdb stores just in-frame clones and leaves some out. The top ten hold approximately 10% of the sample, which has roughly 51,000 clones, 85% seen once. Sample: blood, taken before dendritic cell vaccination. The receptors originated from a human donor with glioblastoma. Each CDR3 is given with its conserved first and last residue. The order of the fields is J gene, clone size, D gene, V gene, CDR3 protein, CDR3 DNA. A D gene is named only where the DNA matches it firmly. Only some rows state a clone size, as once, few, many or a class for expanded clones.

j_call: TRBJ2-7
clone_size: .
d_call: TRBD1
v_call: TRBV12-5
cdr3_aa: CASGSGTGVYEQYF
cdr3_nt: TGTGCTAGTGGGTCCGGGACAGGGGTTTACGAGCAGTACTTC

j_call: TRBJ1-2
clone_size: .
d_call: .
v_call: TRBV30
cdr3_aa: CAWSRRGGLGYGYTF
cdr3_nt: TGTGCCTGGAGCCGGAGGGGGGGCTTAGGCTATGGCTACACCTTC

j_call: TRBJ2-2
clone_size: .
d_call: .
v_call: TRBV2
cdr3_aa: CASSEAQGVGNTGELFF
cdr3_nt: TGTGCCAGCAGTGAAGCACAGGGAGTCGGGAACACCGGGGAGCTGTTTTTT

j_call: TRBJ2-3
clone_size: .
d_call: .
v_call: TRBV29-1
cdr3_aa: CSVGVVKSSTDTQYF
cdr3_nt: TGCAGCGTTGGCGTCGTGAAATCCAGCACAGATACGCAGTATTTT

j_call: TRBJ2-3
clone_size: few
d_call: .
v_call: TRBV15
cdr3_aa: CATSRGQGLDTQYF
cdr3_nt: TGTGCCACCAGCAGAGGCCAGGGCTTGGATACGCAGTATTTT

j_call: TRBJ2-5
clone_size: .
d_call: TRBD2
v_call: TRBV29-1
cdr3_aa: CSVTSGPQETQYF
cdr3_nt: TGCAGCGTTACTAGCGGACCCCAAGAGACCCAGTACTTC

j_call: TRBJ1-4
clone_size: once
d_call: .
v_call: TRBV5-1
cdr3_aa: CASSLAGQTSEKLFF
cdr3_nt: TGCGCCAGCAGCTTGGCTGGCCAAACCAGTGAAAAACTGTTTTTT

j_call: TRBJ1-1
clone_size: .
d_call: TRBD1
v_call: TRBV5-4
cdr3_aa: CASTQGQGRTEAFF
cdr3_nt: TGTGCCAGCACCCAAGGACAGGGGAGAACTGAAGCTTTCTTT

j_call: TRBJ2-5
clone_size: .
d_call: TRBD1
v_call: TRBV7-2
cdr3_aa: CASSPTGGRETQYF
cdr3_nt: TGTGCCAGCAGCCCAACAGGGGGCAGAGAGACCCAGTACTTC

j_call: TRBJ1-1
clone_size: .
d_call: .
v_call: TRBV6-1
cdr3_aa: CASRADRLTEAFF
cdr3_nt: TGTGCCAGCAGGGCCGACAGGCTCACTGAAGCTTTCTTT

j_call: TRBJ1-1
clone_size: .
d_call: .
v_call: TRBV5-5
cdr3_aa: CASRRLGVNTEAFF
cdr3_nt: TGTGCCAGCAGGCGCCTCGGGGTGAACACTGAAGCTTTCTTT

j_call: TRBJ2-5
clone_size: .
d_call: .
v_call: TRBV6-5
cdr3_aa: CASSSPLQETQYF
cdr3_nt: TGTGCCAGCAGTTCTCCTCTCCAAGAGACCCAGTACTTC

j_call: TRBJ1-1
clone_size: .
d_call: .
v_call: TRBV5-1
cdr3_aa: CASSWGTGRTEAFF
cdr3_nt: TGCGCCAGCAGCTGGGGTACAGGGCGTACTGAAGCTTTCTTT

j_call: TRBJ2-7
clone_size: .
d_call: TRBD1
v_call: TRBV6-1
cdr3_aa: CAISESTGQGVYEQYF
cdr3_nt: TGTGCCATCAGTGAGTCGACCGGGCAGGGGGTCTACGAGCAGTACTTC

j_call: TRBJ1-2
clone_size: .
d_call: .
v_call: TRBV9
cdr3_aa: CASSTTGYGYTF
cdr3_nt: TGTGCCAGCAGCACCACCGGGTATGGCTACACCTTC

j_call: TRBJ2-3
clone_size: .
d_call: .
v_call: TRBV11-3
cdr3_aa: CASSLDLTSMGTDTQYF
cdr3_nt: TGTGCCAGCAGCTTAGATCTTACTAGCATGGGCACAGATACGCAGTATTTT

j_call: TRBJ1-1
clone_size: .
d_call: TRBD1
v_call: TRBV14
cdr3_aa: CASSLGGMGTEAFF
cdr3_nt: TGTGCCAGCAGCCTAGGGGGCATGGGGACTGAAGCTTTCTTT

j_call: TRBJ1-4
clone_size: .
d_call: .
v_call: TRBV7-8
cdr3_aa: CASSSLTAGPEANEKLFF
cdr3_nt: TGTGCCAGCAGCTCACTGACGGCAGGGCCCGAAGCTAATGAAAAACTGTTTTTT

j_call: TRBJ1-1
clone_size: few
d_call: .
v_call: TRBV4-3
cdr3_aa: CASSQGENTEAFF
cdr3_nt: TGCGCCAGCAGCCAAGGAGAGAACACTGAAGCTTTCTTT

j_call: TRBJ2-1
clone_size: .
d_call: TRBD2
v_call: TRBV5-1
cdr3_aa: CASSPTTSGGLNEQFF
cdr3_nt: TGCGCCAGCAGCCCGACTACTAGCGGGGGACTAAATGAGCAGTTCTTC

j_call: TRBJ1-2
clone_size: .
d_call: .
v_call: TRBV5-4
cdr3_aa: CASSLQSNYGYTF
cdr3_nt: TGTGCCAGCAGCTTGCAATCAAACTATGGCTACACCTTC

j_call: TRBJ2-7
clone_size: .
d_call: TRBD1
v_call: TRBV5-1
cdr3_aa: CASSLGGPGQGRYEQYF
cdr3_nt: TGCGCCAGCAGCTTGGGGGGACCGGGACAGGGTAGGTACGAGCAGTACTTC

j_call: TRBJ1-3
clone_size: .
d_call: .
v_call: TRBV7-9
cdr3_aa: CASSFPAGAFSGNTIYF
cdr3_nt: TGTGCCAGCAGCTTCCCCGCGGGTGCCTTTTCTGGAAACACCATATATTTT

j_call: TRBJ1-2
clone_size: .
d_call: .
v_call: TRBV19
cdr3_aa: CASSIGDKVSANYGYTF
cdr3_nt: TGTGCCAGTAGTATAGGGGACAAAGTTTCAGCTAACTATGGCTACACCTTC

j_call: TRBJ2-2
clone_size: .
d_call: TRBD2
v_call: TRBV5-1
cdr3_aa: CASSPLASGGSGGELFF
cdr3_nt: TGCGCCAGCAGCCCCCTCGCTAGCGGGGGGTCTGGCGGGGAGCTGTTTTTT

j_call: TRBJ1-2
clone_size: .
d_call: TRBD1
v_call: TRBV9
cdr3_aa: CASSASDRNYGYTF
cdr3_nt: TGTGCCAGCAGCGCCTCGGACAGGAACTATGGCTACACCTTC

j_call: TRBJ2-2
clone_size: .
d_call: .
v_call: TRBV4-1
cdr3_aa: CASSQRVGELFF
cdr3_nt: TGCGCCAGCAGCCAACGGGTCGGGGAGCTGTTTTTT

j_call: TRBJ1-6
clone_size: once
d_call: .
v_call: TRBV21-1
cdr3_aa: CASSKGTADNSPLHF
cdr3_nt: TGTGCCAGCAGCAAAGGGACAGCCGATAATTCACCCCTCCACTTT

j_call: TRBJ1-1
clone_size: .
d_call: .
v_call: TRBV5-1
cdr3_aa: CASSPNFPNAEAFF
cdr3_nt: TGCGCCAGCAGCCCGAACTTCCCCAACGCTGAAGCTTTCTTT

j_call: TRBJ1-1
clone_size: .
d_call: .
v_call: TRBV4-2
cdr3_aa: CASSQEQRNTEAFF
cdr3_nt: TGTGCCAGCAGCCAGGAACAGAGAAACACTGAAGCTTTCTTT

j_call: TRBJ2-7
clone_size: .
d_call: .
v_call: TRBV19
cdr3_aa: CASSANPSISYEQYF
cdr3_nt: TGTGCCAGTAGTGCCAACCCTAGTATCTCCTACGAGCAGTACTTC

j_call: TRBJ1-2
clone_size: .
d_call: .
v_call: TRBV6-4
cdr3_aa: CASSDEDYGYTF
cdr3_nt: TGTGCCAGCAGTGACGAGGACTATGGCTACACCTTC

j_call: TRBJ1-2
clone_size: .
d_call: TRBD1
v_call: TRBV27
cdr3_aa: CASSLGTGVYGYTF
cdr3_nt: TGTGCCAGCTCACTTGGGACAGGGGTCTATGGCTACACCTTC

j_call: TRBJ2-6
clone_size: once
d_call: .
v_call: TRBV7-9
cdr3_aa: CASRSSGANVLTF
cdr3_nt: TGTGCCAGCCGGAGCTCTGGGGCCAACGTCCTGACTTTC

j_call: TRBJ2-1
clone_size: .
d_call: TRBD2
v_call: TRBV7-3
cdr3_aa: CASSFAGGPRTSGKGYNEQFF
cdr3_nt: TGTGCCAGCAGCTTTGCCGGGGGGCCACGGACTAGCGGGAAAGGGTACAATGAGCAGTTCTTC

j_call: TRBJ2-1
clone_size: .
d_call: TRBD2
v_call: TRBV12-5
cdr3_aa: CASGLGEGLADEQFF
cdr3_nt: TGTGCTAGTGGTTTGGGCGAGGGACTAGCGGACGAGCAGTTCTTC

j_call: TRBJ1-5
clone_size: .
d_call: TRBD1
v_call: TRBV4-1
cdr3_aa: CASSQWTGNSNQPQHF
cdr3_nt: TGCGCCAGCAGCCAATGGACAGGGAATAGCAATCAGCCCCAGCATTTT

j_call: TRBJ2-3
clone_size: .
d_call: .
v_call: TRBV5-1
cdr3_aa: CASSLTVPTDTQYF
cdr3_nt: TGCGCCAGCAGCTTAACAGTTCCCACAGATACGCAGTATTTT